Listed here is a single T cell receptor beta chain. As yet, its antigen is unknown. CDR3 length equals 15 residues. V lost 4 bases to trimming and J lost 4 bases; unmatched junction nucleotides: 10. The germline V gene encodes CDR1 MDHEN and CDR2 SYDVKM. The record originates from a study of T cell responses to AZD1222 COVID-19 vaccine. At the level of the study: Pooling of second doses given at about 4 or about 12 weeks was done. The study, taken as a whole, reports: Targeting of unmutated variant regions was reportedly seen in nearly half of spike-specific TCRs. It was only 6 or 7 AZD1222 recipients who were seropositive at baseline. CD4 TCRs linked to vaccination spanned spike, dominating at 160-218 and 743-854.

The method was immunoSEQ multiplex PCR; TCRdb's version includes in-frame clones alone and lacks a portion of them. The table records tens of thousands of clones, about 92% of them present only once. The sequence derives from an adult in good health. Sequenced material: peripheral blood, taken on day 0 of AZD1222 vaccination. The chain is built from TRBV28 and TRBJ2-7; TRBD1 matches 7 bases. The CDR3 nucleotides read TGTGCCAGCAGTTCGTCGACAGGGATGGATTACGAGCAGTACTTC. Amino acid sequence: CASSSSTGMDYEQYF. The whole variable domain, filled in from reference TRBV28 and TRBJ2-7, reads DVKVTQSSRYLVKRTGEKVFLECVQDMDHENMFWYRQDPGLGLRLIYFSYDVKMKEKGDIPEGYSVSREKKERFSLILESASTNQTSMYLCASSSSTGMDYEQYFGPGTRLTVT.